The 4 T cell receptor beta chains given below trace back to one sample, sequenced in a study of T cells in Graves' hyperthyroidism and ophthalmopathy. TCR beta CDR3 regions were amplified from RNA. The HTBI primer set drove a first-round RT-PCR of the TCR CDR3. Using its own MiXCR run on the multiplex PCR reads, TCRdb lists one record per CDR3 protein. The sample carries 89,000 or so distinct CDR3 sequences, approximately 42% recorded once. The sequenced material came from peripheral blood or thyroid tissue (not recorded which). The receptors were sampled from a woman aged 25 to 39 with Graves' hyperthyroidism.

This clonotype is medium-sized within its sample. This chain connects TRBV7-6 to TRBJ2-5; a possible D gene is TRBD2 (5 bases). Germline V lookup: CDR1 SGHVS, CDR2 FNYEAQ. The V end was cut by 8 bases, the J end by 6 bases, with 13 bases between. The CDR3 runs 12 residues. CDR3 residues: CASDEGYKTQYF. CDR3 DNA sequence: TGTGCCAGCGATGAGGGTTACAAGACCCAGTACTTC.

Comment on this clonotype: Lacking the conserved final phenylalanine or tryptophan, this CDR3 likely reflects a read error. Because the CDR3's place on the DNA is in doubt, the DNA is left out and the CDR3 is given as listed by TCRdb. The V and J genes are TRBV7-3 and TRBJ1-3. Germline V gene lookup returns CDR1 SGHTA and CDR2 FQGTGA. The CDR3 adds up to 10 amino acids, both ends counted. The CDR3 loop reads CASSLGPRTT.

At least ten counts were recorded for this clonotype. J is TRBJ1-1 and V is TRBV27, with D tentatively TRBD1 (6 bases). The CDR3 runs to 15 residues. The germline V and J ends were trimmed by 4 bases and 3 bases, with 15 bases remaining between them. Germline V gives CDR1 MNHEY, CDR2 SMNVEV (reference sequence). CDR3 in DNA: TGTGCCAGCAGTTGGGGACACCCTATCGACACTGAAGCTTTCTTT. Translation: CASSWGHPIDTEAFF.

On this clonotype: It may be a read error: a sequence one base away is much more abundant. In this CDR3 the conserved last residue, phenylalanine or tryptophan, is missing, so a read error is likely. The CDR3 DNA sequence: TGTGCCAGCACGTATCAGGGGTTTTCCTACGAGCAGTACTCC. Translating it yields CASTYQGFSYEQYS. This chain connects TRBV6-1 to TRBJ2-7, with TRBD1 as a possible D gene (6 bases). The CDR3 runs 14 residues. CDR1 and CDR2 from the germline V gene are MNHNS and SASEGT. Trimming removed 7 bases from V and 1 base from J, with 14 bases in between.